These 23 T cell receptor beta chains were all obtained from the same sample, sequenced in a study of blood T cell repertoires in COVID-19. This table comes from immunoSEQ multiplex PCR, and its TCRdb copy is limited to in-frame clones, with some not included. Of roughly 30,000 clones in the sample, 75% to 90% are singletons; the top ten hold approximately 14%. Sequencing was carried out using peripheral blood. The source is a human donor with acute or convalescent COVID-19. The donor label of this sample is uncertain.

In its sample, this clone was seen once. The rearrangement joins TRBV27 to TRBJ1-1, with TRBD1 matching over 8 bases. The CDR3 runs to 16 residues. Germline V lookup: CDR1 MNHEY, CDR2 SMNVEV (reference sequence). Trimming cost V 5 bases and J 2 bases; bases outside gene matches: 10. Here the CDR3 reads CASSARQGTPNTEAFF. The CDR3 DNA is TGTGCCAGCAGTGCGAGACAGGGGACCCCCAACACTGAAGCTTTCTTT.

The V call is TRBV7-9, the J call TRBJ2-1; 8 bases are a match to TRBD2. The junction had 12 bases not matched to a gene; V was cut back by 5 bases and J by 3 bases. This CDR3 spans 17 amino acids. Germline values: CDR1 SEHNR, CDR2 FQNEAQ (reference sequence). The CDR3 sequence is CASSPPGIAGIYNEQFF. Written as DNA, the CDR3 is TGTGCCAGCAGCCCCCCAGGGATAGCGGGGATCTACAATGAGCAGTTCTTC.

This sequence joins TRBV7-2 and TRBJ1-2; no clear D gene. CDR3 length equals 14 residues. V shed 7 bases and J shed 2 bases, with 14 bases lying between them. Germline assignment: CDR1 SGHTA and CDR2 FQGNSA. This CDR3 is CASTFTVANYGYTF. CDR3 sequence (DNA): TGTGCCAGCACCTTTACAGTTGCCAACTATGGCTACACCTTC.

The rearrangement joins TRBV5-1 to TRBJ2-5, with TRBD2 identical over 13 bases. J was trimmed by 5 bases and V by 0 bases; bases with no gene match: 1. CDR3 length: 15 residues. Germline CDR1 and CDR2: SGHRS and YFSETQ. CDR3 DNA sequence: TGCGCCAGCAGCTTGGAGACTAGCGGGGGGGAGACCCAGTACTTC. This gives the protein CASSLETSGGETQYF.

This chain uses TRBV6-5 with TRBJ1-2, with no clear D. V was clipped by 7 bases and J by 4 bases, with 10 bases between them. Germline CDR1 MNHEY, CDR2 SVGAGI. CDR3 length: 12 amino acids. CDR3 in DNA: TGTGCCAGCATGGGCAGATCCTATGGCTACACCTTC. Its protein is CASMGRSYGYTF.

The chain combines TRBV5-1 with TRBJ2-7; TRBD1 matches at 9 bases. Germline lookup yields CDR1 SGHRS and CDR2 YFSETQ. The CDR3 spans 18 residues. V trimming: 0 bases; J trimming: 0 bases; junction bases outside the gene matches: 10. The CDR3 spells CASSLGNPRDRASYEQYF. In nucleotides, the CDR3 is TGCGCCAGCAGCTTGGGGAACCCCCGGGACAGGGCCTCCTACGAGCAGTACTTC.

This clone was detected only once. This chain uses TRBV24-1 with TRBJ1-3, with 7 positions matching TRBD1. Germline V gives CDR1 KGHDR, CDR2 SFDVKD. Trimming cost V 7 bases and J 3 bases; bases outside gene matches: 5. The CDR3 is 14 amino acids. In DNA form, the CDR3 reads TGTGCCACCAGCGATGGGACAGTTGGAAACACCATATATTTT. Translation gives CATSDGTVGNTIYF.

The chain carries TRBV19 and TRBJ1-6, with D hard to call. CDR3 length: 14 amino acids. V dropped 6 bases and J dropped 7 bases, with 13 bases sitting between them. In germline, CDR1 is LNHDA, CDR2 SQIVND (reference sequence). CDR3 residues: CASRETGGNSPLHF. CDR3 coding DNA: TGTGCCAGTAGAGAGACGGGTGGGAATTCACCCCTCCACTTT.

The gene calls are TRBV27 and TRBJ2-7; D is possibly TRBD1 (7 bases). V was trimmed by 2 bases and J by 2 bases, leaving 13 bases between them. This CDR3 is 15 amino acids long. The germline CDR1 and CDR2 sequences are MNHEY and SMNVEV (reference sequence). CDR3 in amino acids: CASSLRPGGTYEQYF. CDR3 DNA: TGTGCCAGCAGTTTAAGGCCAGGGGGGACCTACGAGCAGTACTTC.

The chain uses TRBV7-6 and TRBJ2-2; 14 bases are a match to TRBD2. The ends lost 1 base at V and 6 bases at J; junction bases unmatched: 1. Per the germline V gene, CDR1 is SGHVS and CDR2 is FNYEAQ. The CDR3 is 16 amino acids. Written as DNA, the CDR3 is TGTGCCAGCAGCTTAGGACTAGCGGGAGGGCCCGGGGAGCTGTTTTTT. The encoded protein is CASSLGLAGGPGELFF.

The V gene is TRBV5-1, the J gene TRBJ1-1, with D perhaps TRBD1 (5 bases). The germline V gene has CDR1 SGHRS and CDR2 YFSETQ. CDR3 length: 16 amino acids. V was trimmed by 3 bases and J by 1 base, leaving 16 bases between them. This CDR3 reads CASSWAAGGANTEAFF. For the CDR3, the DNA is TGCGCCAGCAGCTGGGCCGCCGGGGGAGCGAACACTGAAGCTTTCTTT.

The chain couples TRBV7-2 to TRBJ2-1; TRBD2 aligns across 10 bases. CDR1 SGHTA and CDR2 FQGNSA come from the germline V gene. The CDR3 loop spans 14 amino acids. Trimming at V came to 1 base and at J to 12 bases, leaving 6 bases not matched to a gene. This chain's CDR3 is CASSLGLAGVRQFF. For the CDR3, the DNA is TGTGCCAGCAGCTTAGGTCTAGCGGGAGTTAGGCAGTTCTTC. The entire variable domain, with the rest obtained from reference TRBV7-2 and TRBJ2-1, is as follows: GAGVSQSPSNKVTEKGKDVELRCDPISGHTALYWYRQSLGQGLEFLIYFQGNSAPDKSGLPSDRFSAERTGGSVSTLTIQRTQQEDSAVYLCASSLGLAGVRQFFGPGTRLTVL.

The rearrangement uses TRBV4-1 and TRBJ2-1; TRBD2 agrees at 11 bases. CDR3 length: 16 amino acids. J was trimmed by 7 bases and V by 0 bases; bases with no gene match: 5. CDR1 MGHRA and CDR2 YSYEKL come from the germline V gene. The CDR3 reads CASSQDRLAGGNEQFF. The CDR3 DNA reads TGCGCCAGCAGCCAAGATAGGCTAGCGGGAGGAAATGAGCAGTTCTTC.

The chain recombines TRBV30 with TRBJ1-2; 7 bases are shared with TRBD1. CDR1 is GTSNPN, CDR2 SVGIG, per germline (reference sequence). The CDR3 contains 15 residues. V shed 2 bases and J 4 bases; nucleotides not matched to a gene: 10. The CDR3 region is CAWSPPRTGIYGYTF. CDR3 in DNA: TGTGCCTGGAGTCCGCCAAGGACAGGAATCTATGGCTACACCTTC.

This chain links TRBV19 with TRBJ2-1, with 8 bases identical to TRBD2. Germline values: CDR1 LNHDA, CDR2 SQIVND (reference sequence). J was trimmed by 10 bases and V by 4 bases; bases with no gene match: 15. This CDR3 spans 16 amino acids. The CDR3 DNA reads TGTGCCAGTAGTAACCTCGGGGCGGGGGGCACCTTGGAGCAGTTCTTC. This encodes CASSNLGAGGTLEQFF.

The chain is built from TRBV4-3 and TRBJ2-5, with D perhaps matching TRBD1 (5 bases). Deletions cut 1 base from V and 2 bases from J, with 11 bases between. The CDR3 sequence is 15 residues long. Germline lookup yields CDR1 LGHNA and CDR2 YSLEER. DNA of the CDR3: TGCGCCAGCAGCCAAGGTGGACAACCTCAAGAGACCCAGTACTTC. Amino acid sequence: CASSQGGQPQETQYF.

The J gene is TRBJ2-1, the V gene TRBV15; D may be TRBD1 (5 bases). The CDR3 length is 13 residues. The germline V and J ends were trimmed by 4 bases and 10 bases, with 14 bases remaining between them. Germline V gene data show CDR1 as LNHNV and CDR2 as YYDKDF (reference sequence). CDR3 DNA: TGTGCCACCAGCACGCGACAGAGCCGAGAGCAGTTCTTC. Its translation: CATSTRQSREQFF.

The CDR3, as DNA: TGTGCCATCAGTGGGAGACAGGTCAATGAGCAGTTCTTC. As protein: CAISGRQVNEQFF. The chain uses TRBV10-3 and TRBJ2-1; a weak D match, TRBD1 (6 bases). The CDR3 loop spans 13 amino acids. In germline, CDR1 is ENHRY, CDR2 SYGVKD. V was shortened by 4 bases and J by 6 bases, with 10 bases between the two germline ends.

The rearrangement uses TRBV11-2 and TRBJ1-2; D is undetermined. The CDR3 spans 14 residues. Trimming left V 5 bases short and J 3 bases short, with 13 bases between. Germline CDR1 and CDR2: SGHAT and FQNNGV. In DNA, the CDR3 is TGTGCCAGCAGCACTCAATGGGGAGACTATGGCTACACCTTC. As protein: CASSTQWGDYGYTF.

The rearrangement joins TRBV6-5 to TRBJ1-6; no clear D. In germline, CDR1 is MNHEY, CDR2 SVGAGI. V dropped 2 bases and J dropped 9 bases, with 14 bases sitting between them. The CDR3 extends over 15 amino acids. As DNA, the CDR3 is TGTGCCAGCAGTTACGATCACGGGGTCAGTTCACCCCTCCACTTT. Translating gives CASSYDHGVSSPLHF.

This chain connects TRBV5-1 to TRBJ1-4, with D perhaps TRBD1 (5 bases). The germline V gene has CDR1 SGHRS and CDR2 YFSETQ. V gave up 0 bases and J gave up 7 bases, with 16 bases separating them. The CDR3 has 16 residues. The CDR3 DNA reads as TGCGCCAGCAGCTTGGCCGGGGCGGGGTTGCGTGAAAAACTGTTTTTT. This gives the protein CASSLAGAGLREKLFF.

This clone was counted only a few times. The chain couples TRBV24-1 to TRBJ2-7, with D uncertain. The germline V and J ends were trimmed by 1 base and 4 bases, with 7 bases remaining between them. Germline CDR1 reads KGHDR; CDR2 reads SFDVKD. CDR3 length: 13 amino acids. The CDR3: CATSDFTVYEQYF. In DNA, the CDR3 is TGTGCCACCAGTGATTTTACTGTATACGAGCAGTACTTC.

The J gene is TRBJ1-6, the V gene TRBV11-3; weak D call: TRBD1 (6 bases). V lost 1 base, J lost 7 bases, and 8 bases lay in between. The CDR3 is 14 residues long. Germline lookup yields CDR1 SGHNT and CDR2 YENEEA. The CDR3 nucleotides read TGTGCCAGCAGCTTAGCAGGGGTGAATTCACCCCTCCACTTT. Protein sequence: CASSLAGVNSPLHF.